The 22 T cell receptor beta chains below were found in one sample sequenced in a study of T cell changes during pregnancy in multiple sclerosis. Some clones are missing from TCRdb's copy, which holds only in-frame ones; the method was immunoSEQ multiplex PCR. The repertoire holds 65,000 to 80,000 clones, 93% seen once, with under 3% in the top ten. The starting material was peripheral blood, obtained in the second trimester of pregnancy. All receptors come from a female donor with multiple sclerosis, enrolled in a pregnancy study.

The CDR3 nucleotides read TGTGCTAAAACCTACGGAGGAGGTCAGAATGAGCAGTTCTTC. Its translation: CAKTYGGGQNEQFF. The rearrangement links TRBV5-3 to TRBJ2-1; the D gene is possibly TRBD2 (5 bases). TRBV5-3 counts as an open reading frame of uncertain function. The CDR3 has 14 residues.

This chain connects TRBV9 to TRBJ1-2, with D uncertain. Germline lookup yields CDR1 SGDLS and CDR2 YYNGEE. Trimming took 3 bases from V and 1 from J, leaving 13 bases between them. The CDR3 spans 15 residues. CDR3 sequence reads: CASSGDTTDNYGYTF. The CDR3 DNA follows: TGTGCCAGCAGCGGAGACACGACGGATAACTATGGCTACACCTTC.

The rearrangement links TRBV5-1 to TRBJ1-6; D possibly corresponds to TRBD1 (5 bases). Germline V gives CDR1 SGHRS, CDR2 YFSETQ. V was cut by 2 bases and J by 3 bases, with 12 bases left in between. CDR3 length: 16 residues. The CDR3 DNA reads as TGCGCCAGCAGCTTCCAGGGAGGACTCTATAATTCACCCCTCCACTTT. The encoded protein is CASSFQGGLYNSPLHF. Drawing the rest from reference TRBV5-1 and TRBJ1-6, the complete variable domain is KAGVTQTPRYLIKTRGQQVTLSCSPISGHRSVSWYQQTPGQGLQFLFEYFSETQRNKGNFPGRFSGRQFSNSRSEMNVSTLELGDSALYLCASSFQGGLYNSPLHFGNGTRLTVT.

The rearrangement uses TRBV30 and TRBJ1-1; TRBD1 agrees at 8 bases. The CDR3 contains 14 residues. From germline, CDR1 is GTSNPN and CDR2 SVGIG (reference sequence). V was pared by 3 bases and J by 2 bases, with 5 bases of the junction left unmatched. CDR3 sequence: CAWSGTGVNTEAFF. The CDR3 DNA follows: TGTGCCTGGAGCGGGACAGGAGTCAACACTGAAGCTTTCTTT. The variable domain in full, completed from reference TRBV30 and TRBJ1-1, reads SQTIHQWPATLVQPVGSPLSLECTVEGTSNPNLYWYRQAAGRGLQLLFYSVGIGQISSEVPQNLSASRPQDRQFILSSKKLLLSDSGFYLCAWSGTGVNTEAFFGQGTRLTVV.

The chain carries TRBV11-2 and TRBJ2-5; 11 positions agree with TRBD1. J lost 5 bases, V lost 3 bases, and 5 bases had no gene match. Germline loops: CDR1 SGHAT, CDR2 FQNNGV. The CDR3 totals 15 residues. CDR3 residues: CASSLGTGGRETQYF. Written as DNA, the CDR3 is TGTGCCAGCAGCTTGGGGACAGGGGGTCGGGAGACCCAGTACTTC.

As concerns this clone: Relative to the germline gene, one junction end is altered; a read error may explain this. V and J are TRBV7-7 and TRBJ1-3; D gene uncertain. Germline CDR1 and CDR2: SSHAT and FNYEAQ (reference sequence). The CDR3 contains 15 residues. DNA of the CDR3: TGTGCTAGCAGCTTAGAAGGGAGCTCTGGAAACACCATATATTTT. This codes for CASSLEGSSGNTIYF.

V is TRBV19 and J is TRBJ2-7; D is ambiguous. Germline values: CDR1 LNHDA, CDR2 SQIVND (reference sequence). Trimming shortened V by 0 bases and J by 2 bases, and 8 bases separated the two germline ends. This CDR3 is built from 14 residues. The CDR3 coding sequence is TGTGCCAGTAGTATAGAGGGCACCACCTACGAGCAGTACTTC. Its translation is CASSIEGTTYEQYF. Full variable domain (missing parts from reference TRBV19 and TRBJ2-7): DGGITQSPKYLFRKEGQNVTLSCEQNLNHDAMYWYRQDPGQGLRLIYYSQIVNDFQKGDIAEGYSVSREKKESFPLTVTSAQKNPTAFYLCASSIEGTTYEQYFGPGTRLTVT.

This chain links TRBV5-1 with TRBJ2-3; the match to TRBD2 covers 8 bases. The V gene end was trimmed by 7 bases and the J gene end by 1 base; junction bases not matched to a gene: 8. The CDR3 is 15 residues long. Germline CDR1 reads SGHRS; CDR2 reads YFSETQ. The CDR3 DNA reads as TGCGCCAGCCGCAGTAAAGCGGGGGGCACAGATACGCAGTATTTT. Protein: CASRSKAGGTDTQYF.

CDR3 in amino acids: CASSSGNLNSPLHF. The CDR3 DNA follows: TGTGCCAGCAGCTCAGGAAACCTAAATTCACCCCTCCACTTT. V usage is TRBV7-3 and J usage is TRBJ1-6; D gene ambiguous. The CDR3 has 14 residues. Trimming pared 4 bases from V and 7 bases from J, leaving 11 bases between. Germline CDR1 is SGHTA and CDR2 is FQGTGA.

The rearrangement joins TRBV7-2 to TRBJ2-7; D is perhaps TRBD2 (5 bases). Trimming took 4 bases from V and 1 from J, leaving 8 bases between them. The CDR3 is 13 amino acids. Looked up from germline, CDR1 is SGHTA and CDR2 is FQGNSA. This CDR3 reads CASSSGISYEQYF. The CDR3, as DNA: TGTGCCAGCAGCTCGGGGATATCCTACGAGCAGTACTTC.

This chain links TRBV30 with TRBJ1-2; no reliable D call. The CDR3 has 12 amino acids. V dropped 8 bases and J dropped 7 bases, with 17 bases sitting between them. Germline V lookup: CDR1 GTSNPN, CDR2 SVGIG (reference sequence). CDR3 sequence (DNA): TGTGCCAGTACTAGGGCTCCGGGTGGCTACACCTTC. The encoded protein is CASTRAPGGYTF.

This clone was counted a single time. The rearrangement uses TRBV28 and TRBJ1-6, with 8 bases identical to TRBD1. Germline V gene sequence: CDR1 MDHEN, CDR2 SYDVKM. Trimming removed 6 bases from V and 5 bases from J; junction bases left unmatched: 6. This CDR3 has 15 residues. CDR3 in DNA: TGTGCCAGCAGATTGACAGGGGAACATAATTCACCCCTCCACTTT. Translation: CASRLTGEHNSPLHF.

This clone was seen only once. The J gene is TRBJ2-3, the V gene TRBV6-6; D uncertain. The CDR3 runs to 12 residues. V dropped 6 bases and J dropped 3 bases, with 7 bases sitting between them. CDR1 and CDR2 (germline): MNHNY, SVGAGI (reference sequence). The DNA for the CDR3 is TGTGCCAGCAGAGTGCGGACAGATACGCAGTATTTT. It is translated as CASRVRTDTQYF.

The V gene is TRBV6-5, the J gene TRBJ2-7; D may be TRBD1 (5 bases). Germline loops: CDR1 MNHEY, CDR2 SVGAGI. The CDR3 consists of 12 residues. Trimming removed 0 bases at V and 5 bases at J, with 5 bases between. The CDR3 sequence: CASSYSGDEQYF. The CDR3 bases are TGTGCCAGCAGTTACTCAGGGGACGAGCAGTACTTC.

The genes are TRBV14 and TRBJ1-2; 9 bases are a match to TRBD1. The V and J ends lost 5 bases and 7 bases, in that order; junction bases with no gene match: 8. The CDR3 loop spans 14 amino acids. Germline V gene data show CDR1 as SGHDN and CDR2 as FVKESK. The CDR3 spells CASSLSDRGIGYTF. CDR3 coding DNA: TGTGCCAGCAGCTTATCGGACAGGGGAATTGGCTACACCTTC.

The chain is built from TRBV6-5 and TRBJ2-3; weak D call: TRBD2 (6 bases). Trimming removed 0 bases from V and 2 bases from J, with 12 bases in between. The germline CDR1 and CDR2 sequences are MNHEY and SVGAGI. CDR3 length: 16 amino acids. DNA of the CDR3: TGTGCCAGCAGTTACTCGACGGGGGAGTTCACAGATACGCAGTATTTT. The encoded protein is CASSYSTGEFTDTQYF.

The rearrangement uses TRBV30 and TRBJ2-1, with 7 nucleotides matching TRBD1. The CDR3 is 13 residues long. The V and J ends lost 2 bases and 11 bases, in that order; junction bases with no gene match: 9. From germline, CDR1 is GTSNPN and CDR2 SVGIG (reference sequence). The DNA of the CDR3 is TGTGCCTGGAGTCTAAAGCAAGGGGGCAAGCAGTTCTTC. Translating it yields CAWSLKQGGKQFF.

The chain couples TRBV18 to TRBJ1-1; D not certain. The CDR3 length is 14 residues. V was trimmed by 3 bases and J by 0 bases, leaving 8 bases between them. Germline V lookup: CDR1 KGHSH, CDR2 LQKENI. CDR3 coding DNA: TGTGCCAGCTCACCGGAGGTTTTGAACACTGAAGCTTTCTTT. It yields the protein CASSPEVLNTEAFF.

The chain uses TRBV18 and TRBJ2-3; 7 bases fit TRBD2. CDR3 size: 14 residues. With 3 bases clipped from V and 6 bases from J, the junction kept 6 bases outside the gene matches. CDR1 is KGHSH and CDR2 is LQKENI in the germline V gene. The CDR3 nucleotides read TGTGCCAGCTCACCGTTAACTAGCGATGATACGCAGTATTTT. It specifies CASSPLTSDDTQYF.

This chain joins TRBV30 and TRBJ1-4; tentatively, D is TRBD1 (6 bases). The ends were cut back, 3 bases at V and 7 bases at J, with 21 bases in the middle. Germline lookup yields CDR1 GTSNPN and CDR2 SVGIG (reference sequence). CDR3 length equals 16 residues. Written as DNA, the CDR3 is TGTGCCTGGAGCGTTAAAACCCGGGACATTTCTGAAAAACTGTTTTTT. Protein sequence: CAWSVKTRDISEKLFF.

The CDR3 DNA is TGCGCCAGCAGCCCAGCGAGAGGTATGAACACTGAAGCTTTCTTT. This gives the protein CASSPARGMNTEAFF. The rearrangement links TRBV5-1 to TRBJ1-1, with D unresolved. Per the germline V gene, CDR1 is SGHRS and CDR2 is YFSETQ. The CDR3 is made up of 15 amino acids. V was cut by 4 bases and J by 0 bases, with 13 bases left in between.

The genes are TRBV9 and TRBJ2-3, with 10 bases identical to TRBD2. Germline lookup yields CDR1 SGDLS and CDR2 YYNGEE. Losses at the gene ends were 3 bases for V and 0 bases for J; bases not matched to a gene: 7. The CDR3 runs 17 residues. CDR3: CASSAPTSGPSTDTQYF. DNA of the CDR3: TGTGCCAGCAGCGCCCCGACTAGCGGGCCGAGCACAGATACGCAGTATTTT. The variable domain in full, with the rest retrieved from reference TRBV9 and TRBJ2-3, is DSGVTQTPKHLITATGQRVTLRCSPRSGDLSVYWYQQSLDQGLQFLIQYYNGEERAKGNILERFSAQQFPDLHSELNLSSLELGDSALYFCASSAPTSGPSTDTQYFGPGTRLTVL.